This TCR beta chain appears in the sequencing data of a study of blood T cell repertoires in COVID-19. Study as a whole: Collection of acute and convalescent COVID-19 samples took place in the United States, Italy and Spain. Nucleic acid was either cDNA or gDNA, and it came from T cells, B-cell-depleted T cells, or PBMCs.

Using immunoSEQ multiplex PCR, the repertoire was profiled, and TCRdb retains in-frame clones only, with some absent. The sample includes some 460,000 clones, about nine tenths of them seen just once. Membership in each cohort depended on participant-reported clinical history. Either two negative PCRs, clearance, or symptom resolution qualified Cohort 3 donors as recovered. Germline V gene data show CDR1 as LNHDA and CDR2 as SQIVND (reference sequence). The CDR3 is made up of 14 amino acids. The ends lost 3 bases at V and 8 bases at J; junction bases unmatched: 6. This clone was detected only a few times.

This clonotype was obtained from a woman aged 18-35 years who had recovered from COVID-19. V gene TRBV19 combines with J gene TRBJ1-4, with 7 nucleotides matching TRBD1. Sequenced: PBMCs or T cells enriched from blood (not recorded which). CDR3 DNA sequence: TGTGCCAGTAGTATGGGGACAGAGTTAGAAAAACTGTTTTTT. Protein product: CASSMGTELEKLFF.